The 15 T cell receptor beta chains listed next were all sequenced from one sample in a study of blood T cell repertoires in COVID-19. Data came from immunoSEQ multiplex PCR; TCRdb stores just in-frame clones and leaves some out. The profile covers about 160,000 clones, with over 80% appearing a single time and about 10% taken by the ten largest. Sequenced material: peripheral blood. The receptors originated from an elderly woman with active or convalescent COVID-19.

The chain has TRBV6-5 and TRBJ1-6; 8 bases map to TRBD1. The CDR3 is made up of 16 amino acids. V shed 0 bases and J 8 bases; nucleotides not matched to a gene: 6. Germline CDR1 reads MNHEY; CDR2 reads SVGAGI. The chain's CDR3 is CASSYSGRGQHSPLHF. The CDR3 DNA reads as TGTGCCAGCAGTTACTCGGGCAGGGGGCAGCATTCACCCCTCCACTTT.

The rearrangement links TRBV6-1 to TRBJ1-1; the D is unclear. The ends were cut back, 1 base at V and 1 base at J, with 4 bases in the middle. Germline loops: CDR1 MNHNS, CDR2 SASEGT. The CDR3 contains 13 residues. DNA for the CDR3: TGTGCCAGCAGTGAAGTGAGGAACACTGAAGCTTTCTTT. This translates into CASSEVRNTEAFF.

The chain is built from TRBV19 and TRBJ2-1; D uncertain. Germline CDR1 is LNHDA and CDR2 is SQIVND (reference sequence). This CDR3 spans 13 amino acids. The V end lost 7 bases, the J end lost 0 bases, and 7 bases lay between the germline ends. CDR3 DNA: TGTGCCAGTACTAAGAGCTCCTACAATGAGCAGTTCTTC. Translating gives CASTKSSYNEQFF.

The rearrangement uses TRBV7-8 and TRBJ1-4; maybe TRBD1 (5 bases). With 4 bases removed from V and 6 bases from J, the gap between germline ends came to 12 bases. The CDR3 runs to 14 residues. CDR1 and CDR2 (germline): SGHVS, FQNEAQ. The DNA for the CDR3 is TGTGCCAGCAGCTCAAAGTGGGGCGATGAAAAACTGTTTTTT. It encodes CASSSKWGDEKLFF.

V usage is TRBV7-8 and J usage is TRBJ2-7, with 9 bases matching TRBD1. The CDR3 covers 12 residues. Germline V gives CDR1 SGHVS, CDR2 FQNEAQ. V was clipped by 4 bases and J by 6 bases; unmatched bases: 1. CDR3 sequence: CASSSTGGEQYF. The CDR3, as DNA: TGTGCCAGCAGCTCGACAGGGGGCGAGCAGTACTTC. Using reference TRBV7-8 and TRBJ2-7 for the parts outside the CDR3, the full variable domain is GAGVSQSPRYKVAKRGQDVALRCDPISGHVSLFWYQQALGQGPEFLTYFQNEAQLDKSGLPSDRFFAERPEGSVSTLKIQRTQQEDSAVYLCASSSTGGEQYFGPGTRLTVT.

The J gene is TRBJ2-3, the V gene TRBV7-2; 8 bases align to TRBD1. V lost 6 bases to trimming and J lost 2 bases; unmatched junction nucleotides: 7. This CDR3 has 15 residues. Germline CDR1 SGHTA, CDR2 FQGNSA. CDR3 protein: CASRTRQGLTDTQYF. The CDR3 DNA sequence: TGTGCCAGCAGGACCCGACAGGGGCTCACAGATACGCAGTATTTT.

The chain employs TRBV2 and TRBJ1-6; TRBD1 might be the D (6 bases). There are 14 residues in the CDR3. Deletions cut 6 bases from V and 10 bases from J, with 16 bases between. The germline gives CDR1 SNHLY, CDR2 FYNNEI. The chain's CDR3 is CASRQGGVESPLHF. For the CDR3, the DNA is TGTGCCAGCAGACAAGGGGGGGTAGAATCACCCCTCCACTTT.

The rearrangement links TRBV7-2 to TRBJ1-1; D is unclear. The CDR3 sequence is 14 residues long. Germline CDR1 reads SGHTA; CDR2 reads FQGNSA. V lost 6 bases and J 0 bases, leaving 11 bases between the germline ends. CDR3 DNA sequence: TGTGCCAGCAGTCCCGACACCATGAACACTGAAGCTTTCTTT. This encodes CASSPDTMNTEAFF.

V and J are TRBV7-2 and TRBJ2-2, with 7 positions matching TRBD2. J gave up 1 base and V 2 bases, and 1 base lay outside the gene matches. Germline V gives CDR1 SGHTA, CDR2 FQGNSA. CDR3 size: 15 residues. CDR3 region: CASSLTSENTGELFF. The CDR3 DNA is TGTGCCAGCAGCTTAACTAGCGAGAACACCGGGGAGCTGTTTTTT.

The rearrangement joins TRBV4-1 to TRBJ1-5; D gene uncertain. V shed 6 bases and J shed 3 bases, with 15 bases lying between them. Germline assignment: CDR1 MGHRA and CDR2 YSYEKL. CDR3 size: 15 residues. DNA of the CDR3: TGCGCCAGCAGGAGAGGGCTCGATGACAATCAGCCCCAGCATTTT. Residues: CASRRGLDDNQPQHF.

V and J are TRBV29-1 and TRBJ1-2, with D perhaps TRBD1 (6 bases). V lost 6 bases and J lost 8, with 19 bases in between. CDR3 length: 13 residues. Germline CDR1 is SQVTM and CDR2 is ANQGSEA. This CDR3 is CSVRSGAQSGYTF. Written as DNA, the CDR3 is TGCAGCGTACGCTCAGGGGCGCAATCAGGCTACACCTTC.

The chain carries TRBV29-1 and TRBJ1-1; 10 bases are a match to TRBD1. Germline V lookup: CDR1 SQVTM, CDR2 ANQGSEA. The V gene end was trimmed by 6 bases and the J gene end by 0 bases; junction bases not matched to a gene: 7. This CDR3 is 15 amino acids long. The CDR3 sequence: CSVNPGTGVNTEAFF. CDR3 coding DNA: TGCAGCGTCAATCCCGGGACAGGGGTGAACACTGAAGCTTTCTTT.

For the CDR3, the DNA is TGTGCCAGCAGTTTATTGAGGGAGGGTGAAGAAAAACTGTTTTTT. Amino acids: CASSLLREGEEKLFF. J is TRBJ1-4 and V is TRBV27, with D hard to call. The CDR3 contains 15 residues. The germline CDR1 and CDR2 sequences are MNHEY and SMNVEV (reference sequence). The V and J ends lost 1 base and 8 bases respectively, with 14 bases between them.

The chain has TRBV4-1 and TRBJ1-2; TRBD1 aligns across 9 bases. The CDR3 consists of 16 residues. Germline-derived CDR1 and CDR2 are MGHRA and YSYEKL. V lost 1 base, J lost 1 base, and 4 bases stayed unmatched. This CDR3 reads CASSQVRDRVNYGYTF. DNA for the CDR3: TGCGCCAGCAGCCAAGTCCGGGACAGGGTTAACTATGGCTACACCTTC.

The chain carries TRBV12-1 and TRBJ2-3; TRBD2 was called by the table and not checked on the DNA. TRBV12-1 is described as a pseudogene. This CDR3 has 19 amino acids. CDR3 nucleotides: TGTGCCAGCAGCTTTAAGGGTTTGACTAGCGGGGGCCTCACAGATACGCAGTATTTT. Encoded protein: CASSFKGLTSGGLTDTQYF.